Listed here is a single T cell receptor (beta chain). The repertoire was sequenced with immunoSEQ multiplex PCR; TCRdb's copy has only in-frame clones and lacks some. The sample yields about 350,000 clones, around 88% seen once. The data stem from a study of Ad26.COV2.S vaccination and SARS-CoV-2 variants. V shed 5 bases and J shed 7 bases, with 12 bases lying between them. Per germline, CDR1 LGHDT and CDR2 YNNKEL (reference sequence). The CDR3 runs to 12 residues. The treatment was: around 19 received Ad26.COV2.S at low or high dose, single or two shots; about 5 received placebo; per-sample allocation not given. Vaccine and placebo recipients were sampled on day 63 after the first injection.

This clonotype was sampled from a person between 18 and 60 years old who received the Ad26.COV2.S COVID-19 vaccine or a placebo. The chain uses TRBV3-1 (or the pseudogene TRBV3-2) and TRBJ2-7, with unresolved D. Sequenced here: peripheral blood, sampled in a trial of Ad26.COV2.S vaccine versus placebo. The CDR3 bases are TGTGCCAGCAGCTCTGGCTCCCTTGAGCAGTACTTC. Its translation is CASSSGSLEQYF.